The 21 T cell receptor beta chains below were found in one sample sequenced in a study of beta chain features in type 1 diabetes. Expressed TCRB transcripts were sequenced because the isolated RNA had all been reverse transcribed beforehand. The table came from immunoSEQ multiplex PCR; TCRdb's copy has only in-frame clones and leaves some out. The sample has 150,000 or so clones; around a tenth are singletons. The sequencing sample was made of central memory CD4+ T cells from blood. All receptors derive from a woman aged 40 to 50 in good health.

The J gene is TRBJ2-2, the V gene TRBV9; perhaps TRBD1 as D (6 bases). Germline V CDR1 and CDR2: SGDLS, YYNGEE. Trimming stripped 4 bases from V and 6 bases from J, with 7 bases between. The CDR3 runs to 12 residues. CDR3 DNA: TGTGCCAGCAGCACAGGGTCCGGGGAGCTGTTTTTT. Its protein product is CASSTGSGELFF.

This clone was seen at least ten times. The rearrangement joins TRBV5-6 to TRBJ1-1; TRBD1 aligns across 8 bases. The CDR3 sequence is 15 residues long. The V gene's germline CDR1 is SGHDT and CDR2 YYEEEE. With V trimmed by 0 bases and J by 1 base, 2 bases remained unmatched. The DNA of the CDR3 is TGTGCCAGCAGCTTGGAGGGGACAGGGAACACTGAAGCTTTCTTT. Translated, it gives CASSLEGTGNTEAFF.

This clone was seen a handful of times. The chain has TRBV9 and TRBJ2-1; 8 positions agree with TRBD2. With 4 bases clipped from V and 3 bases from J, the junction kept 9 bases outside the gene matches. This CDR3 has 16 amino acids. The germline CDR1 and CDR2 sequences are SGDLS and YYNGEE. The CDR3 is CASSLRAGDIYNEQFF. The CDR3 DNA reads TGTGCCAGCAGCTTACGAGCGGGGGATATCTACAATGAGCAGTTCTTC. Drawing the rest from reference TRBV9 and TRBJ2-1, the complete variable domain is DSGVTQTPKHLITATGQRVTLRCSPRSGDLSVYWYQQSLDQGLQFLIQYYNGEERAKGNILERFSAQQFPDLHSELNLSSLELGDSALYFCASSLRAGDIYNEQFFGPGTRLTVL.

The sample holds a few counts of this clone. The CDR3 protein is CASSIITANGYTF. The CDR3 DNA reads TGTGCCAGTAGTATAATCACAGCAAATGGCTACACCTTC. The chain recombines TRBV19 with TRBJ1-2; no definite D call. CDR1 is LNHDA, CDR2 SQIVND, per germline (reference sequence). The length of the CDR3 is 13 residues. V lost 2 bases and J 6 bases, leaving 10 bases between the germline ends. Together with reference TRBV19 and TRBJ1-2, the CDR3 gives the full variable domain: DGGITQSPKYLFRKEGQNVTLSCEQNLNHDAMYWYRQDPGQGLRLIYYSQIVNDFQKGDIAEGYSVSREKKESFPLTVTSAQKNPTAFYLCASSIITANGYTFGSGTRLTVV.

This clone was counted between two and nine times. The CDR3, as DNA: TGCGCCAGCAGCCGGGGACAGGAGAACACTGAAGCTTTCTTT. As protein: CASSRGQENTEAFF. The V call is TRBV5-1, the J call TRBJ1-1, with 8 bases aligning to TRBD1. Trimming took 4 bases from V and 1 from J; bases not matched to a gene: 3. The CDR3 is 14 residues long. Per the germline V gene, CDR1 is SGHRS and CDR2 is YFSETQ.

This clone was observed a handful of times. CDR3 coding DNA: TGTGCCAGCAGCGTTTTGACTAGTAGCTCCTACAATGAGCAGTTCTTC. Protein: CASSVLTSSSYNEQFF. The chain is built from TRBV9 and TRBJ2-1; D might be TRBD2 (6 bases). Germline V gene data show CDR1 as SGDLS and CDR2 as YYNGEE. V dropped 2 bases and J dropped 0 bases, with 12 bases sitting between them. This CDR3 region has 16 residues.

This chain connects TRBV18 to TRBJ1-1; 7 nucleotides match TRBD1. The CDR3 runs to 15 residues. V trimming: 7 bases; J trimming: 1 base; junction bases outside the gene matches: 9. Germline V gene data show CDR1 as KGHSH and CDR2 as LQKENI. In DNA form, the CDR3 reads TGTGCCAGCTTAGGAGGGGGCGCTGGGAACACTGAAGCTTTCTTT. As protein: CASLGGGAGNTEAFF.

The V and J genes are TRBV11-2 and TRBJ2-3, with D unclear. V was trimmed by 5 bases and J by 2 bases, leaving 5 bases between them. Germline V gene sequence: CDR1 SGHAT, CDR2 FQNNGV. The CDR3 length is 12 residues. This CDR3 reads CASSQHTDTQYF. Written as DNA, the CDR3 is TGTGCCAGCAGCCAACACACAGATACGCAGTATTTT.

The table lists this clone with a few counts. This sequence joins TRBV7-2 and TRBJ1-1, with 7 nucleotides matching TRBD1. Germline loops: CDR1 SGHTA, CDR2 FQGNSA. V was clipped by 5 bases and J by 1 base; unmatched bases: 10. The CDR3 loop spans 16 amino acids. The CDR3 coding sequence is TGTGCCAGCAGCCCGACGCCCGGGACAGCGAACACTGAAGCTTTCTTT. Translated: CASSPTPGTANTEAFF.

The chain joins TRBV2 to TRBJ1-4; 9 nucleotides line up with TRBD1. The CDR3 is 14 amino acids. Unmatched junction bases numbered 2, after V lost 6 bases and J lost 3 bases. Germline V gene sequence: CDR1 SNHLY, CDR2 FYNNEI. The CDR3 here is CASSDRGSNEKLFF. CDR3 coding DNA: TGTGCCAGCAGCGACAGGGGGTCTAATGAAAAACTGTTTTTT.

There are a few counts of this clone. The chain combines TRBV5-1 with TRBJ2-7; 8 positions agree with TRBD2. Trimming at V came to 2 bases and at J to 0 bases, leaving 10 bases not matched to a gene. Germline V gene lookup returns CDR1 SGHRS and CDR2 YFSETQ. The CDR3 runs 17 residues. The CDR3 region has the DNA TGCGCCAGCAGCTTAGGCTGGTCGGGGGGGACCTCCTACGAGCAGTACTTC. This translates into CASSLGWSGGTSYEQYF.

The V gene is TRBV18, the J gene TRBJ2-7; possible D gene TRBD2, 7 bases. Germline V gene lookup returns CDR1 KGHSH and CDR2 LQKENI. CDR3 size: 15 residues. V lost 2 bases and J 3 bases, leaving 14 bases between the germline ends. This CDR3 is CASSPGRGLLYEQYF. The DNA for the CDR3 is TGTGCCAGCTCACCAGGGCGGGGGCTACTCTACGAGCAGTACTTC.

This clone was counted a few times. This chain connects TRBV19 to TRBJ1-6; 8 bases are shared with TRBD1. Trimming cost V 5 bases and J 10 bases; bases outside gene matches: 7. From germline, CDR1 is LNHDA and CDR2 SQIVND (reference sequence). CDR3 size: 14 residues. The CDR3 spells CASSADRVASPLHF. CDR3 sequence (DNA): TGTGCCAGTAGTGCGGACAGGGTGGCATCACCCCTCCACTTT.

This clone was counted between two and nine times. The gene calls are TRBV14 and TRBJ2-5; D not certain. This CDR3 region has 14 residues. Germline CDR1 and CDR2: SGHDN and FVKESK. Trimming shortened V by 4 bases and J by 5 bases, and 14 bases separated the two germline ends. CDR3 in DNA: TGTGCCAGCAGCCGAAGTACAGCAGTCGAGACCCAGTACTTC. This translates into CASSRSTAVETQYF.

This clone came up once. The chain uses TRBV7-2 and TRBJ1-2; 9 bases agree with TRBD1. The germline gives CDR1 SGHTA, CDR2 FQGNSA. There are 14 residues in the CDR3. V dropped 5 bases and J dropped 4; count of bases not matched to a gene: 5. The CDR3 bases are TGTGCCAGCAGCGGACAGGGGAAATCCTATGGCTACACCTTC. It encodes CASSGQGKSYGYTF.

The rearrangement links TRBV10-2 to TRBJ1-2, with D hard to call. The CDR3 is 12 residues long. Germline CDR1 is WSHSY and CDR2 is SAAADI. V lost 4 bases to trimming and J lost 4 bases, with 7 bases between them. The CDR3 nucleotides are TGCGCCAGCAGTGCGGACTCCTATGGCTACACCTTC. Encoded protein: CASSADSYGYTF.

This rearrangement joins TRBV7-2 to TRBJ2-1; 7 nucleotides align to TRBD1. V gave up 4 bases and J gave up 4 bases; unmatched junction bases: 10. The CDR3 consists of 16 residues. Germline assignment: CDR1 SGHTA and CDR2 FQGNSA. The CDR3 loop is CASSSRQGTLYNEQFF. For the CDR3, the DNA is TGTGCCAGCAGCTCAAGACAGGGTACTCTATACAATGAGCAGTTCTTC.

CDR3 coding DNA: TGTGCCATCAGTGAAGGAGCTCATCAGCCCCAGCATTTT. Translation gives CAISEGAHQPQHF. The V gene is TRBV10-3, the J gene TRBJ1-5; unclear D gene. The CDR3 extends over 13 amino acids. Germline assignment: CDR1 ENHRY and CDR2 SYGVKD. V gave up 3 bases and J gave up 5 bases, with 8 bases separating them.

In its sample, this clone was seen a few times. The V gene is TRBV7-9, the J gene TRBJ2-7; maybe TRBD1 (6 bases). V was trimmed by 0 bases and J by 7 bases, leaving 13 bases between them. Germline values: CDR1 SEHNR, CDR2 FQNEAQ (reference sequence). This CDR3 is 14 amino acids long. Here the CDR3 DNA reads TGTGCCAGCAGCTTAGCCTCCGGGACACAGGAGCAGTACTTC. This sequence encodes CASSLASGTQEQYF.

This clone was counted between two and nine times. The J gene is TRBJ1-5, the V gene TRBV29-1; TRBD1 aligns across 8 bases. From germline, CDR1 is SQVTM and CDR2 ANQGSEA. CDR3 length: 13 amino acids. V lost 5 bases, J lost 6 bases, and 6 bases stayed unmatched. CDR3 amino acids: CSVLGQAGQPQHF. The CDR3 DNA reads as TGCAGCGTTTTGGGACAGGCAGGTCAGCCCCAGCATTTT. Together with reference TRBV29-1 and TRBJ1-5, the CDR3 gives the full variable domain: SAVISQKPSRDICQRGTSLTIQCQVDSQVTMMFWYRQQPGQSLTLIATANQGSEATYESGFVIDKFPISRPNLTFSTLTVSNMSPEDSSIYLCSVLGQAGQPQHFGDGTRLSIL.

The table lists this clone with many counts. CDR3 coding DNA: TGTGCCAGCAGTTTGGCTCTTAGGACTGGCACTGAAGCTTTCTTT. This sequence encodes CASSLALRTGTEAFF. J is TRBJ1-1 and V is TRBV27, with D unclear. The CDR3 is made up of 15 amino acids. Germline V gene lookup returns CDR1 MNHEY and CDR2 SMNVEV (reference sequence). V lost 3 bases to trimming and J lost 4 bases, with 15 bases between them.